Each of the 27 T cell receptor beta chains below was sequenced from the same sample in a study of shared clonotypes between healthy human individuals. Produced via immunoSEQ multiplex PCR; TCRdb's table is partial and in-frame only. The sample has some 740,000 clones, about 91% seen once. The naive CD8 fraction comprised CD45RO-negative cells positively selected for CCR7 and excluded terminally differentiated effector memory CD45RA+ cells. The sequenced material came from naive CD8+ T cells sorted from blood. These receptors were obtained from a young man in good health.

J is TRBJ2-7 and V is TRBV7-9; TRBD1 aligns across 7 bases. The J segment lost 3 bases and the V segment lost 1 base, leaving 9 bases of the junction unmatched. Per the germline V gene, CDR1 is SEHNR and CDR2 is FQNEAQ (reference sequence). The CDR3 totals 16 residues. The chain's CDR3 is CASSLVLGAGGYEQYF. In DNA form, the CDR3 reads TGTGCCAGCAGCTTAGTATTAGGGGCAGGGGGCTACGAGCAGTACTTC.

The V gene is TRBV21-1, the J gene TRBJ2-5. TRBV21-1 is an annotated pseudogene. The CDR3 length is 18 residues. This CDR3 reads CASSKPPAPINRAETQYF. CDR3 coding DNA: TGTGCCAGCAGCAAACCGCCAGCGCCTATAAATAGGGCAGAGACCCAGTACTTC.

V usage is TRBV5-6 and J usage is TRBJ2-7, with TRBD1 matching 7 bases. Germline V gives CDR1 SGHDT, CDR2 YYEEEE. This CDR3 has 15 amino acids. Trimming took 2 bases from V and 5 from J; bases not matched to a gene: 10. CDR3 region: CASSFKTGSSDEQYF. CDR3 DNA: TGTGCCAGCAGCTTCAAGACAGGGTCAAGCGACGAGCAGTACTTC.

V is TRBV30 and J is TRBJ2-1, with TRBD2 matching over 7 bases. The CDR3 runs 15 residues. CDR1 GTSNPN and CDR2 SVGIG come from the germline V gene (reference sequence). J lost 5 bases, V lost 0 bases, and 7 bases had no gene match. The CDR3 DNA reads TGTGCCTGGAGTGTTGGGAGGGTGGTAGACAATGAGCAGTTCTTC. Its protein is CAWSVGRVVDNEQFF.

The genes are TRBV28 and TRBJ2-3; 13 positions match TRBD2. Germline V gene data show CDR1 as MDHEN and CDR2 as SYDVKM. V gave up 2 bases and J gave up 2 bases; unmatched junction bases: 10. The CDR3 runs to 19 residues. CDR3 nucleotides: TGTGCCAGCAGTTTAGGACTAGCGGGAGAGTCCGGTGCCACAGATACGCAGTATTTT. As protein: CASSLGLAGESGATDTQYF.

The chain couples TRBV7-9 to TRBJ2-5; D might be TRBD1 (6 bases). Germline assignment: CDR1 SEHNR and CDR2 FQNEAQ (reference sequence). Trimming removed 6 bases at V and 3 bases at J, with 11 bases between. CDR3 length: 13 amino acids. CDR3 coding DNA: TGTGCCAGCAGGTTACAGGGAAAAGAGACCCAGTACTTC. Protein: CASRLQGKETQYF. Full variable domain (rest looked up from reference TRBV7-9 and TRBJ2-5): DTGVSQNPRHKITKRGQNVTFRCDPISEHNRLYWYRQTLGQGPEFLTYFQNEAQLEKSRLLSDRFSAERPKGSFSTLEIQRTEQGDSAMYLCASRLQGKETQYFGPGTRLLVL.

The chain uses TRBV14 and TRBJ1-3; D gene unclear. Trimming took 0 bases from V and 0 from J, leaving 6 bases between them. Germline CDR1 and CDR2: SGHDN and FVKESK. The CDR3 is 15 residues long. CDR3 bases: TGTGCCAGCAGCCAAGATGGGCTCTCTGGAAACACCATATATTTT. Its protein product is CASSQDGLSGNTIYF.

This clone occurred a few times. The V and J genes are TRBV7-9 and TRBJ2-3; D may be TRBD2 (6 bases). This CDR3 comprises 12 residues. The V and J ends lost 1 base and 10 bases respectively, with 9 bases between them. In germline, CDR1 is SEHNR, CDR2 FQNEAQ (reference sequence). The chain's CDR3 is CASSLGLGAQYF. CDR3 in DNA: TGTGCCAGCAGCTTAGGACTAGGGGCGCAGTATTTT.

J is TRBJ1-2 and V is TRBV10-3, with D possibly being TRBD1 (6 bases). Germline-derived CDR1 and CDR2 are ENHRY and SYGVKD. Trimming pared 5 bases from V and 8 bases from J, leaving 9 bases between. The CDR3 has 11 residues. CDR3 protein: CAISPGDGYTF. In DNA, the CDR3 is TGTGCCATCAGTCCAGGGGACGGCTACACCTTC.

V gene TRBV30 combines with J gene TRBJ1-3; possibly TRBD1 for D (5 bases). Per the germline V gene, CDR1 is GTSNPN and CDR2 is SVGIG (reference sequence). Trimming stripped 4 bases from V and 2 bases from J, with 9 bases between. CDR3 length: 13 amino acids. The CDR3 loop is CAWTGTPGNTIYF. The CDR3 region has the DNA TGTGCCTGGACTGGGACCCCTGGAAACACCATATATTTT.

The V and J genes are TRBV7-2 and TRBJ2-7; TRBD2 matches 8 bases. This CDR3 region has 16 residues. J gave up 2 bases and V 0 bases, and 6 bases lay outside the gene matches. Germline lookup yields CDR1 SGHTA and CDR2 FQGNSA. CDR3 in DNA: TGTGCCAGCAGCTTAGCCCCCGGGAGGGCCGCCTACGAGCAGTACTTC. Translating gives CASSLAPGRAAYEQYF.

This chain connects TRBV9 to TRBJ2-1; tentatively, D is TRBD2 (6 bases). Germline V gives CDR1 SGDLS, CDR2 YYNGEE. V was cut by 7 bases and J by 4 bases, with 12 bases left in between. This CDR3 region has 13 residues. CDR3 residues: CASGVGTYNEQFF. DNA for the CDR3: TGTGCCAGCGGGGTGGGGACTTACAATGAGCAGTTCTTC.

This clone was recorded only once. V and J are TRBV28 and TRBJ2-5; the D gene is possibly TRBD2 (5 bases). Trimming removed 3 bases from V and 13 bases from J, with 18 bases in between. Germline-derived CDR1 and CDR2 are MDHEN and SYDVKM. The CDR3 has 13 residues. In DNA form, the CDR3 reads TGTGCCAGCAGTTTCCCCCGCCAGGAGGAGCGGTACTTC. Amino acid sequence: CASSFPRQEERYF.

This chain joins TRBV11-2 and TRBJ2-1, with D unresolved. The V gene's germline CDR1 is SGHAT and CDR2 FQNNGV. The CDR3 has 12 amino acids. V was cut by 2 bases and J by 9 bases, with 8 bases left in between. The CDR3 sequence: CASSLYQREQFF. Here the CDR3 DNA reads TGTGCCAGCAGCTTATACCAACGTGAGCAGTTCTTC.

CDR3: CASSDQGLAGIEQYF. CDR3 DNA: TGTGCCAGCAGCGACCAGGGTCTAGCGGGTATCGAGCAGTACTTC. The rearrangement joins TRBV11-2 to TRBJ2-7; TRBD2 matches 8 bases. CDR3 length: 15 residues. V lost 5 bases to trimming and J lost 6 bases; unmatched junction nucleotides: 12. In germline, CDR1 is SGHAT, CDR2 FQNNGV.

The rearrangement links TRBV5-1 to TRBJ2-1; TRBD2 aligns across 7 bases. CDR1 SGHRS and CDR2 YFSETQ come from the germline V gene. The V gene end was trimmed by 3 bases and the J gene end by 0 bases; junction bases not matched to a gene: 6. The CDR3 sequence is 16 residues long. CDR3 nucleotides: TGCGCCAGCAGCTCAATAGCGGGTTCCTCCTACAATGAGCAGTTCTTC. Translating gives CASSSIAGSSYNEQFF.

The chain joins TRBV11-1 to TRBJ2-7; D gene unclear. The CDR3 consists of 15 residues. The V and J ends lost 4 bases and 6 bases respectively, with 19 bases between them. Germline V gene lookup returns CDR1 SGHAT and CDR2 FQDESV (reference sequence). CDR3 residues: CASSSIPTGLREQYF. Written as DNA, the CDR3 is TGTGCCAGCAGCTCGATCCCGACGGGTCTTCGCGAGCAGTACTTC.

The V and J genes are TRBV30 and TRBJ2-1; 8 nucleotides align to TRBD1. CDR3 length: 13 residues. V lost 5 bases, J lost 10 bases, and 10 bases stayed unmatched. Looked up from germline, CDR1 is GTSNPN and CDR2 is SVGIG (reference sequence). In DNA, the CDR3 is TGTGCCTGGGACAGGGGTGGATTAAGGGAGCAGTTCTTC. It specifies CAWDRGGLREQFF. The entire variable domain, with the rest obtained from reference TRBV30 and TRBJ2-1, is as follows: SQTIHQWPATLVQPVGSPLSLECTVEGTSNPNLYWYRQAAGRGLQLLFYSVGIGQISSEVPQNLSASRPQDRQFILSSKKLLLSDSGFYLCAWDRGGLREQFFGPGTRLTVL.

The rearrangement joins TRBV5-1 to TRBJ1-1; 9 nucleotides match TRBD1. CDR3 length: 16 amino acids. Per the germline V gene, CDR1 is SGHRS and CDR2 is YFSETQ. Trimming cost V 7 bases and J 0 bases; bases outside gene matches: 10. The CDR3 DNA follows: TGCGCCAGCGGCAACACGGGACAGGGCGTGAACACTGAAGCTTTCTTT. Translated: CASGNTGQGVNTEAFF.

This chain uses TRBV4-1 with TRBJ1-5; tentative D call: TRBD1 (5 bases). Germline lookup yields CDR1 MGHRA and CDR2 YSYEKL. CDR3 size: 17 residues. V was pared by 1 base and J by 0 bases, with 13 bases between. CDR3 sequence reads: CASSQAGGGTSNQPQHF. CDR3 coding DNA: TGCGCCAGCAGCCAAGCCGGTGGGGGGACTAGCAATCAGCCCCAGCATTTT.

The V and J genes are TRBV7-8 and TRBJ2-2; D gene unclear. The CDR3 totals 14 residues. Trimming left V 1 base short and J 2 bases short, with 5 bases between. The germline V gene has CDR1 SGHVS and CDR2 FQNEAQ. CDR3 in amino acids: CASSLVLNTGELFF. The DNA for the CDR3 is TGTGCCAGCAGCTTAGTCCTCAACACCGGGGAGCTGTTTTTT.

The V and J genes are TRBV7-9 and TRBJ2-2, with D uncertain. Trimming took 5 bases from V and 4 from J, leaving 14 bases between them. The germline gives CDR1 SEHNR, CDR2 FQNEAQ (reference sequence). CDR3 size: 15 residues. CDR3 residues: CASSPRSYSTGELFF. CDR3 DNA: TGTGCCAGCAGCCCGAGGAGTTACAGCACCGGGGAGCTGTTTTTT. The whole variable domain, filled in from reference TRBV7-9 and TRBJ2-2, reads DTGVSQNPRHKITKRGQNVTFRCDPISEHNRLYWYRQTLGQGPEFLTYFQNEAQLEKSRLLSDRFSAERPKGSFSTLEIQRTEQGDSAMYLCASSPRSYSTGELFFGEGSRLTVL.

The V gene is TRBV4-3, the J gene TRBJ1-5; D is uncertain. Germline-derived CDR1 and CDR2 are LGHNA and YSLEER. Trimming removed 0 bases from V and 4 bases from J, with 10 bases in between. The CDR3 sequence is 15 residues long. The CDR3 coding sequence is TGCGCCAGCAGCCAAGACCGTTTTGCGAATCAGCCCCAGCATTTT. Its protein is CASSQDRFANQPQHF.

This chain joins TRBV19 and TRBJ1-2; D uncertain. Deletions cut 11 bases from V and 4 bases from J, with 17 bases between. CDR1 is LNHDA, CDR2 SQIVND, per germline (reference sequence). This CDR3 spans 13 amino acids. CDR3 sequence (DNA): TGTGCCCTCCCCCCTCCCCGCGGCTATGGCTACACCTTC. It yields the protein CALPPPRGYGYTF.

J is TRBJ2-7 and V is TRBV5-1; 16 positions match TRBD2. CDR1 is SGHRS, CDR2 YFSETQ, per germline. This CDR3 has 18 amino acids. V trimming: 3 bases; J trimming: 5 bases; junction bases outside the gene matches: 11. The CDR3 DNA sequence: TGCGCCAGCAGCTCATCGGGACTAGCGGGAGGGCCTACGAACGAGCAGTACTTC. Translating gives CASSSSGLAGGPTNEQYF.

The V and J genes are TRBV6-5 and TRBJ2-7; 7 bases line up with TRBD1. This CDR3 region has 12 residues. J was trimmed by 6 bases and V by 5 bases; bases with no gene match: 4. The germline gives CDR1 MNHEY, CDR2 SVGAGI. The DNA for the CDR3 is TGTGCCAGCAGTAACAGGGGTTTCGAGCAGTACTTC. Its protein product is CASSNRGFEQYF.

This chain links TRBV7-2 with TRBJ2-7; perhaps TRBD2 as D (6 bases). Per the germline V gene, CDR1 is SGHTA and CDR2 is FQGNSA. Deletions cut 2 bases from V and 1 base from J, with 9 bases between. The CDR3 is made up of 14 amino acids. CDR3 sequence reads: CASSLFGRSYEQYF. The CDR3 nucleotides are TGTGCCAGCAGCTTATTCGGGAGATCCTACGAGCAGTACTTC.